What follows are 7 T cell receptor beta chains derived from one specimen sequenced in a study of blood T cells in healthy people across ages. The second PCR ran roughly 7 to 12 cycles with a sample-barcoded 5' primer and J-beta primers. Via MiXCR, TCRdb re-called the 5' RACE reads, giving one row per CDR3 protein. The top ten clones hold around a sixth of a sample with about 640,000 distinct CDR3 sequences, about 30% of them seen once. Sequenced sample: blood. Source of these receptors: a woman of 80 years or more in good health.

The sample holds many counts of this clonotype. The rearrangement links TRBV7-8 to TRBJ2-1; perhaps TRBD1 as D (6 bases). CDR3 length equals 14 residues. Germline V lookup: CDR1 SGHVS, CDR2 FQNEAQ. Trimming stripped 5 bases from V and 6 bases from J, with 14 bases between. The CDR3 DNA sequence: TGTGCCAGCAGCCAGGGGACCCTCTCCAATGAGCAGTTCTTC. Translating gives CASSQGTLSNEQFF.

This chain uses TRBV6-1 with TRBJ2-3; 13 bases are shared with TRBD2. The CDR3 is made up of 17 amino acids. The V gene's germline CDR1 is MNHNS and CDR2 SASEGT. J gave up 3 bases and V 5 bases, and 8 bases lay outside the gene matches. The CDR3 nucleotides read TGTGCCAGCAGTAGCACGGGACTAGCGGGGAGTACAGATACGCAGTATTTT. It encodes CASSSTGLAGSTDTQYF.

Ten or more counts support this clonotype. This chain links TRBV3-1 with TRBJ1-1, with D hard to call. This CDR3 comprises 13 residues. V gave up 2 bases and J gave up 7 bases, with 11 bases separating them. Germline loops: CDR1 LGHDT, CDR2 YNNKEL (reference sequence). The DNA of the CDR3 is TGTGCCAGCAGCCAACCACCCTCGGGTGAAGCTTTCTTT. The encoded protein is CASSQPPSGEAFF.

This clonotype showed up many times. The rearrangement links TRBV5-1 to TRBJ2-1; TRBD2 matches 15 bases. The CDR3 spans 19 residues. Germline trimming cut 0 bases from V and 5 bases from J; bases unmatched to any gene: 9. Germline V gives CDR1 SGHRS, CDR2 YFSETQ. DNA of the CDR3: TGCGCCAGCAGCTTGGCCGTAGGGACTAGCGGGGGGCTGGACAATGAGCAGTTCTTC. Protein sequence: CASSLAVGTSGGLDNEQFF.

Regarding this clonotype: One junction end disagrees with the germline gene, perhaps due to a read error. The J gene is TRBJ2-7, the V gene TRBV3-1; D tentatively fits TRBD1 or TRBD2 (5 bases each). Germline V gene data show CDR1 as LGHDT and CDR2 as YNNKEL (reference sequence). CDR3 length: 15 residues. CDR3 loop: CAGSGSAGISYEQYF. CDR3 nucleotide sequence: TGTGCCGGCAGCGGCTCGGCAGGGATCTCCTACGAGCAGTACTTC.

This clonotype occurred a few times. The chain recombines TRBV9 with TRBJ2-3; TRBD2 matches 11 bases. Germline V gene data show CDR1 as SGDLS and CDR2 as YYNGEE. The ends lost 4 bases at V and 5 bases at J; junction bases unmatched: 6. The CDR3 totals 15 residues. The CDR3 reads CASSSSGGAGDTQYF. CDR3 in DNA: TGTGCCAGCAGCAGTAGCGGGGGGGCCGGAGATACGCAGTATTTT.

Comment on this clonotype: A read error is possible here, since a much larger clone lies one base away. CDR3 nucleotide sequence: TGTGCCAGCAGCTTAGCCTGGGCCAGTCGAGGACGTTCGGAGCAGTTCTTC. It translates to CASSLAWASRGRSEQFF. The chain uses TRBV7-2 and TRBJ2-1; D uncertain. There are 17 residues in the CDR3. CDR1 SGHTA and CDR2 FQGNSA come from the germline V gene. V was cut by 0 bases and J by 10 bases, with 22 bases left in between.